Listed below are T cell receptor beta chains from one sample, sequenced in a study of chemoradiotherapy in HPV16-positive cancers. Here immunoSEQ multiplex PCR was the method, and the copy in TCRdb shows in-frame clones only, minus some. This sample has some 5,800 clones, with 55% to 80% found just once. Sampling was done from a patient who underwent chemoradiotherapy. The receptors stem from a human donor with HPV-associated anogenital cancer. CDR3s include the opening cysteine and the closing phenylalanine or tryptophan. The D gene is left open where the match is weak. Clone size is not always given. Where it is, it says once, few, many or a class for expanded clones.

d_gene: NA; v_gene: TRBV28; j_gene: TRBJ2-3; abundance: NA; CDR3aa: CASTSPAGPGDTQYF; CDR3nt: TGTGCCAGCACCTCTCCGGCGGGGCCTGGAGATACGCAGTATTTT
d_gene: TRBD2; v_gene: TRBV2; j_gene: TRBJ2-2; abundance: NA; CDR3aa: CASSREASGELFF; CDR3nt: TGTGCCAGCTCCCGGGAGGCCTCCGGGGAGCTGTTTTTT
d_gene: NA; v_gene: TRBV28; j_gene: TRBJ1-3; abundance: NA; CDR3aa: CASSLPLDSSGNTIYF; CDR3nt: TGTGCCAGCAGTCTGCCCTTGGACAGCTCTGGAAACACCATATATTTT
d_gene: NA; v_gene: TRBV5-5; j_gene: TRBJ2-1; abundance: NA; CDR3aa: CASSWIGQNEQFF; CDR3nt: TGTGCCAGCAGCTGGATCGGACAGAATGAGCAGTTCTTC
d_gene: NA; v_gene: TRBV29-1; j_gene: TRBJ1-5; abundance: few; CDR3aa: CSVGWGASDQPQHF; CDR3nt: TGCAGCGTGGGGTGGGGGGCAAGCGATCAGCCCCAGCATTTT
d_gene: NA; v_gene: TRBV2; j_gene: TRBJ1-5; abundance: NA; CDR3aa: CASSDGQHVGQPQHF; CDR3nt: TGTGCCAGCAGTGACGGACAGCACGTCGGTCAGCCCCAGCATTTT
d_gene: NA; v_gene: TRBV19; j_gene: TRBJ1-5; abundance: NA; CDR3aa: CASSIGWGDRNQPQHF; CDR3nt: TGTGCCAGTAGTATAGGGTGGGGGGACCGGAATCAGCCCCAGCATTTT
d_gene: NA; v_gene: TRBV19; j_gene: TRBJ2-2; abundance: NA; CDR3aa: CASSKIRYLGNTGELFF; CDR3nt: TGTGCCAGTAGTAAGATCAGGTACCTGGGGAACACCGGGGAGCTGTTTTTT
d_gene: TRBD1; v_gene: TRBV2; j_gene: TRBJ2-7; abundance: once; CDR3aa: CASSERTGKDEQYF; CDR3nt: TGTGCCAGCAGTGAAAGGACAGGGAAAGACGAGCAGTACTTC
d_gene: TRBD2; v_gene: TRBV28; j_gene: TRBJ2-1; abundance: NA; CDR3aa: CASAGTSGGAEGWYNEQFF; CDR3nt: TGTGCCAGTGCCGGGACTAGCGGGGGGGCGGAGGGTTGGTACAATGAGCAGTTCTTC
d_gene: NA; v_gene: TRBV4-2; j_gene: TRBJ2-1; abundance: NA; CDR3aa: CASSQVAFGYYNEQFF; CDR3nt: TGTGCCAGCAGCCAAGTGGCGTTCGGATACTACAATGAGCAGTTCTTC
d_gene: NA; v_gene: TRBV7-2; j_gene: TRBJ2-7; abundance: NA; CDR3aa: CASSLESIRGSHEQYF; CDR3nt: TGTGCCAGCAGCTTAGAATCAATCCGGGGATCCCACGAGCAGTACTTC
d_gene: NA; v_gene: TRBV2; j_gene: TRBJ1-2; abundance: NA; CDR3aa: CASSISFGTPYGYTF; CDR3nt: TGTGCCAGCAGTATATCCTTCGGGACACCTTATGGCTACACCTTC
d_gene: NA; v_gene: TRBV4-3; j_gene: TRBJ2-7; abundance: NA; CDR3aa: CASSQAGGSYEQYF; CDR3nt: TGCGCCAGCAGCCAGGCCGGAGGCTCCTACGAGCAGTACTTC
d_gene: TRBD2; v_gene: TRBV2; j_gene: TRBJ2-3; abundance: NA; CDR3aa: CASSSLPGTSGGTDTQYF; CDR3nt: TGTGCCAGCAGTAGCCTCCCCGGGACTAGCGGGGGGACAGATACGCAGTATTTT
d_gene: NA; v_gene: TRBV30; j_gene: TRBJ1-6; abundance: NA; CDR3aa: CAWSVAGAGESSPLHF; CDR3nt: TGTGCCTGGAGTGTAGCGGGGGCAGGGGAAAGTTCACCCCTCCACTTT
d_gene: NA; v_gene: TRBV19; j_gene: TRBJ2-7; abundance: few; CDR3aa: CASSIGTDSYEQYF; CDR3nt: TGTGCCAGTAGTATAGGGACAGATTCCTACGAGCAGTACTTC
d_gene: NA; v_gene: TRBV18; j_gene: TRBJ2-1; abundance: NA; CDR3aa: CASSPISRENEQFF; CDR3nt: TGTGCCAGCTCACCAATCTCCAGGGAGAATGAGCAGTTCTTC
d_gene: NA; v_gene: TRBV5-6; j_gene: TRBJ1-5; abundance: NA; CDR3aa: CASSQSSNQPQHF; CDR3nt: TGTGCCAGCAGTCAGAGTAGCAATCAGCCCCAGCATTTT
d_gene: TRBD1; v_gene: TRBV6-1; j_gene: TRBJ1-3; abundance: NA; CDR3aa: CASSAGQGNSGNTIYF; CDR3nt: TGTGCCAGCAGTGCGGGACAGGGGAACTCTGGAAACACCATATATTTT